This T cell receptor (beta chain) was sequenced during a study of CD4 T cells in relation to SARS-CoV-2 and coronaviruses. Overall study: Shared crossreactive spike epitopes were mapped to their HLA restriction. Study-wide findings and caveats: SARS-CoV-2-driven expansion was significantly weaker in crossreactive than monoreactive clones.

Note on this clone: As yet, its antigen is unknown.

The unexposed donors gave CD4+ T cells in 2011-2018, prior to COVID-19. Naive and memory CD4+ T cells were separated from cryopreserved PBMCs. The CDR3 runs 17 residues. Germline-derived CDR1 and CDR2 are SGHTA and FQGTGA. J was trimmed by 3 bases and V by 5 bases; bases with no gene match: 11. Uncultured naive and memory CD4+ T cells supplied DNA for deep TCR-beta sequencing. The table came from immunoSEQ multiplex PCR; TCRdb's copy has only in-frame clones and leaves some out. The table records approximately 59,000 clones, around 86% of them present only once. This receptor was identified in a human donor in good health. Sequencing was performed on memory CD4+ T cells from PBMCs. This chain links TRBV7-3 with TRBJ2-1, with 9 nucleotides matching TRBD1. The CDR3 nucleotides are TGTGCCAGCAGCCTTCACGGACAGGGGATAGGCTACAATGAGCAGTTCTTC. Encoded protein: CASSLHGQGIGYNEQFF.